A selection of T cell receptor beta chains follows, all from one sample in a study of graft-versus-host responses after intestinal transplantation. Clones were read by immunoSEQ multiplex PCR, and TCRdb kept only the in-frame ones, dropping some. The sample shows fewer than 25,000 clones, more than 40% of them seen only once. The sequencing used alloreactive CD4+ T cells from a mixed lymphocyte reaction culture, collected before intestinal transplant. These receptor sequences come from a human patient who received an intestinal transplant. The CDR3 runs from the conserved cysteine through the conserved F or W. The D gene is left open where the match is weak. Where a row states a size, it is once, few, many or the class of an expanded clone; other rows omit it.

CDR3 protein | CDR3 DNA | clone size | J gene | V gene | D gene
CASSVASLTGVYEQYF | TGTGCCAGCAGCGTAGCTTCGCTAACGGGGGTTTACGAGCAGTACTTC | . | TRBJ2-7 | TRBV9 | .
CASKLAGVGTGELFF | TGTGCCAGTAAGCTAGCGGGGGTGGGCACCGGGGAGCTGTTTTTT | . | TRBJ2-2 | TRBV19 | TRBD2
CASSFAAGSYEQYF | TGTGCCAGCAGCTTCGCTGCCGGCTCCTACGAGCAGTACTTC | . | TRBJ2-7 | TRBV7-9 | .
CASSYPRLAGVLNEQFF | TGCGCCAGCAGCTACCCCCGACTAGCGGGGGTCTTAAATGAGCAGTTCTTC | . | TRBJ2-1 | TRBV5-1 | TRBD2
CASSFRGSGTGELFF | TGTGCCAGCAGCTTCAGGGGGTCGGGCACCGGGGAGCTGTTTTTT | . | TRBJ2-2 | TRBV9 | TRBD1
CASSQDRTPTGELFF | TGCGCCAGCAGCCAGGATCGGACTCCGACCGGGGAGCTGTTTTTT | . | TRBJ2-2 | TRBV4-1 | .
CASSRTGGGGNSPLHF | TGTGCCAGTAGTCGAACAGGGGGCGGAGGTAATTCACCCCTCCACTTT | few | TRBJ1-6 | TRBV19 | TRBD1
CSVPVRGWNEQFF | TGCAGCGTTCCTGTTAGGGGTTGGAATGAGCAGTTCTTC | . | TRBJ2-1 | TRBV29-1 | .
CASSPTGNGDSPLHF | TGTGCCAGCTCACCCACAGGGAACGGGGATTCACCCCTCCACTTT | few | TRBJ1-6 | TRBV18 | .
CASSFGSGVYEQYF | TGCGCCAGCAGCTTCGGTAGCGGGGTGTACGAGCAGTACTTC | . | TRBJ2-7 | TRBV5-1 | TRBD2
CASSPLGGVNNSPLHF | TGTGCCAGCTCACCCTTAGGCGGGGTGAATAATTCACCCCTCCACTTT | . | TRBJ1-6 | TRBV18 | .
CASSPSPQGDYYGYTF | TGTGCCAGCAGCCCTTCCCCGCAGGGGGATTACTATGGCTACACCTTC | . | TRBJ1-2 | TRBV5-5 | TRBD1
CATKGNYGYTF | TGTGCGACAAAGGGGAACTATGGCTACACCTTC | . | TRBJ1-2 | TRBV28 | .
CASSVNRGVGNTIYF | TGTGCCAGCAGTGTTAACAGGGGGGTTGGAAACACCATATATTTT | few | TRBJ1-3 | TRBV6-5 | TRBD1
CASTGQGNLPNYGYTF | TGTGCCAGCACCGGACAGGGGAACCTCCCTAACTATGGCTACACCTTC | . | TRBJ1-2 | TRBV7-9 | TRBD1
CASSPWGQPTGDTQYF | TGTGCCAGCAGTCCATGGGGGCAGCCAACGGGAGATACGCAGTATTTT | . | TRBJ2-3 | TRBV7-6 | .
CASSLDQGRAVEQYF | TGTGCCAGCAGCTTGGATCAGGGAAGGGCAGTCGAGCAGTACTTC | . | TRBJ2-7 | TRBV11-2 | .
CASSQRPHYTGELFF | TGTGCCAGCAGCCAGAGGCCTCATTATACCGGGGAGCTGTTTTTT | few | TRBJ2-2 | TRBV7-2 | .
CASSLGPF | TGTGCCAGCAGCTTGGGGCCCTTC | . | TRBJ2-7 | TRBV5-8 | .
CASSVGIWAPNTEAFF | TGTGCCAGCAGCGTCGGTATCTGGGCTCCGAACACTGAAGCTTTCTTT | . | TRBJ1-1 | TRBV9 | .
CASSLEGGQPQHF | TGTGCCAGCAGCTTAGAGGGAGGTCAGCCCCAGCATTTT | . | TRBJ1-5 | TRBV7-9 | .
CASSQDLTLAGGDYEQYF | TGTGCCAGCAGCCAAGATCTCACTTTAGCGGGGGGGGACTACGAGCAGTACTTC | . | TRBJ2-7 | TRBV4-2 | TRBD2
CASDAYLSNQPQHF | TGTGCCAGCGATGCCTATCTGAGCAATCAGCCCCAGCATTTT | . | TRBJ1-5 | TRBV2 | .
CASSETGSTTDTQYF | TGTGCCAGCAGCGAGACGGGGAGTACCACAGATACGCAGTATTTT | few | TRBJ2-3 | TRBV5-4 | .
CASRQTGTGRGYTF | TGCGCCAGCAGACAAACCGGGACAGGGCGTGGCTACACCTTC | . | TRBJ1-2 | TRBV10-2 | TRBD1
CASSIDRVGTQYF | TGTGCCAGCAGCATCGACAGGGTGGGTACGCAGTATTTT | . | TRBJ2-3 | TRBV7-2 | TRBD1
CASSYPNRGSGNTIYF | TGTGCCAGCAGTTACCCCAACAGGGGATCTGGAAACACCATATATTTT | few | TRBJ1-3 | TRBV6-6 | TRBD1
CASGRDRSSYNSPLHF | TGTGCCAGCGGCCGGGACAGAAGCTCCTATAATTCACCCCTCCACTTT | . | TRBJ1-6 | TRBV2 | TRBD1
CASSYGGARWEKLFF | TGTGCCAGCAGTTACGGGGGGGCGCGTTGGGAAAAACTGTTTTTT | . | TRBJ1-4 | TRBV6-6 | .
CASSYPGGYGYTF | TGTGCCAGCAGTTACCCGGGGGGGTATGGCTACACCTTC | . | TRBJ1-2 | TRBV27 | .
CASSPQGAWGGYTF | TGTGCCAGCTCACCCCAGGGGGCATGGGGTGGCTACACCTTC | . | TRBJ1-2 | TRBV18 | TRBD1
CASSYHTSAGGTQYF | TGTGCCAGCAGTTACCACACTAGCGCCGGAGGGACCCAGTACTTC | few | TRBJ2-5 | TRBV6-6 | TRBD2
CASSYSGQANQPQHF | TGTGCCAGCAGCTACTCCGGACAGGCAAATCAGCCCCAGCATTTT | . | TRBJ1-5 | TRBV7-2 | TRBD1
CASSNPTGSYNSPLHF | TGTGCCAGCAGCAACCCGACAGGGTCCTATAATTCACCCCTCCACTTT | . | TRBJ1-6 | TRBV27 | TRBD1
CASRRENEGEQYF | TGTGCCAGCAGGCGAGAAAATGAGGGCGAGCAGTACTTC | medium-sized | TRBJ2-7 | TRBV2 | .
CASSFTALNTEAFF | TGTGCCAGCAGCTTCACAGCTCTGAACACTGAAGCTTTCTTT | few | TRBJ1-1 | TRBV5-5 | .
CASSLLAALTDTQYF | TGTGCCAGCAGCTTACTAGCGGCTCTCACAGATACGCAGTATTTT | . | TRBJ2-3 | TRBV7-2 | TRBD2
CASSQGGGQETQYF | TGTGCTAGCAGCCAGGGGGGCGGCCAAGAGACCCAGTACTTC | . | TRBJ2-5 | TRBV7-7 | .
CASRRDRWGSGELFF | TGTGCCAGCAGAAGGGACAGGTGGGGCAGCGGGGAGCTGTTTTTT | . | TRBJ2-2 | TRBV2 | TRBD1
CASSLSTSGGAWDTQYF | TGCGCCAGCAGCCTCTCCACCAGCGGGGGGGCCTGGGATACGCAGTATTTT | . | TRBJ2-3 | TRBV5-1 | TRBD2
CASSLGVGGGPYEQYF | TGCGCCAGCAGCTTAGGCGTCGGCGGGGGACCCTACGAGCAGTACTTC | once | TRBJ2-7 | TRBV5-1 | TRBD2
CASTPGQGYEQYF | TGTGCCAGCACTCCGGGACAGGGCTACGAGCAGTACTTC | . | TRBJ2-7 | TRBV6-5 | TRBD1
CASSAGGGGALTTEAFF | TGTGCCAGCAGCGCCGGTGGAGGGGGCGCGTTGACTACTGAAGCTTTCTTT | . | TRBJ1-1 | TRBV9 | TRBD1
CASRGGPRVGYTF | TGTGCCAGCCGAGGGGGACCCAGGGTGGGCTACACCTTC | . | TRBJ1-2 | TRBV6-5 | .
CASSPTRTGGSTGELFF | TGTGCCAGCTCGCCCACTCGGACAGGGGGCAGCACCGGGGAGCTGTTTTTT | once | TRBJ2-2 | TRBV18 | TRBD1
CAIEDNTYEQYF | TGTGCCATCGAGGACAACACCTACGAGCAGTACTTC | . | TRBJ2-7 | TRBV10-3 | .
CASSLGAGVYNEQFF | TGTGCCAGCAGCCTTGGGGCTGGGGTCTACAATGAGCAGTTCTTC | . | TRBJ2-1 | TRBV6-5 | .
CASQRTEAFF | TGTGCCAGTCAGAGGACTGAAGCTTTCTTT | . | TRBJ1-1 | TRBV2 | .
CASSVGRGGLDTQYF | TGTGCCAGCAGCGTGGGGCGGGGGGGCTTAGATACGCAGTATTTT | . | TRBJ2-3 | TRBV9 | TRBD2